This TCR beta chain was sequenced for a study of regulatory T cells in long-lasting Graves disease. This clonotype showed up just a few times. As yet, its antigen is unknown. CDR3 length equals 15 residues. Germline assignment: CDR1 MNHEY and CDR2 SVGEGT. Deletions cut 4 bases from V and 4 bases from J, with 16 bases between. Regarding the study as a whole: Favored gene segments in persistent disease were TRBV28, TRBJ1-2 and TRBJ2-5.

The time point is: persistent/refractory GD, antithyroid drugs over 5 years with positive TRAb. The TCR library was prepared using RNA isolated from PBMCs. Sequencing libraries for TCR beta were prepared with iRepertoire HTBI primers and Arm-PCR of CDR3 regions. A single record per CDR3 protein comes from TCRdb applying MiXCR to the multiplex PCR reads. The data hold about 300,000 distinct CDR3 sequences, with 20% to 25% observed a single time. The rearrangement links TRBV6-2 or TRBV6-3 to TRBJ1-1, with D uncertain. The origin of this receptor is a female donor with Graves disease. The source was peripheral blood mononuclear cells (PBMCs), collected when the disease was refractory, from a patient treated with antithyroid drugs. The CDR3 protein is CASSSQEHGFTEAFF. CDR3 DNA: TGTGCCAGCAGTTCCCAGGAACACGGTTTCACTGAAGCTTTCTTT.